This T cell receptor (beta chain) was identified during a study of blood T cell repertoires in COVID-19. Background on the study: Donors in Cohort 3 counted as recovered after two negative PCRs, clearance, or symptom resolution. PBMCs, B-cell-depleted T cells, or T cells provided the cDNA or gDNA that made up the material.

This CDR3 region has 16 residues. From germline, CDR1 is SGHNT and CDR2 YYREEE (reference sequence). Trimming at V came to 4 bases and at J to 4 bases, leaving 13 bases not matched to a gene. Repertoires were generated with immunoSEQ multiplex PCR, while TCRdb's copy carries only in-frame clones and drops some. The repertoire holds roughly 340,000 clones, with around 87% as singletons. Everyone who took part was roughly 18 to 89 years old, and they came from fewer than 25 US areas. Cohort assignment relied on participant-reported clinical history. The genes are TRBV5-4 and TRBJ1-2; 7 nucleotides match TRBD1. The source is a man aged 40-55 years in a cohort exposed to, infected with or recovered from COVID-19 (not recorded which). The specimen was PBMCs or T cells enriched from blood (not recorded which). The CDR3 nucleotides read TGTGCCAGCAGCGTCCCCGGGACAGAGCCCTCCTATGGCTACACCTTC. Translating it yields CASSVPGTEPSYGYTF.